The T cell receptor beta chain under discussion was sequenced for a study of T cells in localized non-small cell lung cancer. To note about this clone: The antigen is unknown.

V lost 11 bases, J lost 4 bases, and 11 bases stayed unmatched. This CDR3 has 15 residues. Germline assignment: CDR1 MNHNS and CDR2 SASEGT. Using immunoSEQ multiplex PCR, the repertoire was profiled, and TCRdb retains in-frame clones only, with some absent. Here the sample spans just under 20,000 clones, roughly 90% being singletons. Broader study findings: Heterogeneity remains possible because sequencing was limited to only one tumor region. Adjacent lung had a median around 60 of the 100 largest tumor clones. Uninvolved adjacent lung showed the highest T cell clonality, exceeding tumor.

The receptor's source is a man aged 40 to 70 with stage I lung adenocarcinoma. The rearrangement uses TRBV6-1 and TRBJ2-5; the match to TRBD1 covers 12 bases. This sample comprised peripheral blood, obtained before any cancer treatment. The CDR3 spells CAAETGTGGAETQYF. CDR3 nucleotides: TGTGCCGCGGAGACCGGGACAGGGGGCGCAGAGACCCAGTACTTC.